This TCR beta chain was recovered during a study of blood T cell repertoires in COVID-19. Background on the study: COVID-19 samples, acute and convalescent, were from the United States, Italy and Spain. The analysed material was cDNA or gDNA that came from T cells, B-cell-depleted T cells, or PBMCs.

Methods used by the authors: Reference gene primer amplification gave estimated nucleated cell counts. Clones were read by immunoSEQ multiplex PCR, and TCRdb kept only the in-frame ones, dropping some. The V and J calls and the clone size are those of that table, but D and trimming were determined from the DNA. The sample lists 170,000 or so clones; roughly 87% were seen once. CDR3 length equals 15 residues. Trimming shortened V by 7 bases and J by 8 bases, and 20 bases separated the two germline ends. CDR1 is SNHLY, CDR2 FYNNEI, per germline. Seattle researchers signed up patients amid active infection and tracked them longitudinally.

The source material was peripheral blood. The V and J genes are TRBV2 and TRBJ2-2; D might be TRBD1 (5 bases). This clonotype was sampled from an older woman with COVID-19, enrolled during active disease. The CDR3 loop reads CASTQTGRGSGELFF. Here the CDR3 DNA reads TGTGCCAGCACCCAAACAGGCCGTGGCAGTGGGGAGCTGTTTTTT.